These T cell receptor beta chains were read from a single sample in a study of siplizumab effects on memory and regulatory T cells. Repertoires were generated with immunoSEQ multiplex PCR, while TCRdb's copy carries only in-frame clones and drops some. The table has approximately 94,000 clones, about 96% seen once. The sequencing sample was made of naive CD4+ T cells sorted from blood. The receptors shown here come from a human donor in good health. Both conserved end residues are part of each CDR3. Each record gives: D gene, J gene, V gene, CDR3 protein. The D gene is left open where the match is weak.

D gene: TRBD2
J gene: TRBJ2-7
V gene: TRBV5-1
CDR3 protein: CASSYTGGNYEQYF

D gene: -
J gene: TRBJ2-2
V gene: TRBV6-1
CDR3 protein: CASRTTSPDTGELFF

D gene: -
J gene: TRBJ1-2
V gene: TRBV15
CDR3 protein: CATSRRSPRGGYGYTF

D gene: -
J gene: TRBJ2-5
V gene: TRBV21-1
CDR3 protein: CASSKVGGRVAVQETQYF

D gene: -
J gene: TRBJ1-5
V gene: TRBV28
CDR3 protein: CASSLASYNQPQHF

D gene: TRBD1
J gene: TRBJ1-2
V gene: TRBV5-6
CDR3 protein: CASSLGQGARYGYTF

D gene: -
J gene: TRBJ2-5
V gene: TRBV5-1
CDR3 protein: CASSPGGPNGQETQYF

D gene: TRBD2
J gene: TRBJ2-1
V gene: TRBV6-5
CDR3 protein: CASSKTSGPHNEQFF

D gene: -
J gene: TRBJ1-1
V gene: TRBV27
CDR3 protein: CASSYSMNTEAFF

D gene: -
J gene: TRBJ2-7
V gene: TRBV5-1
CDR3 protein: CASRRESPYEQYF

D gene: -
J gene: TRBJ2-3
V gene: TRBV9
CDR3 protein: CASSGPWGPSTDTQYF

D gene: TRBD1
J gene: TRBJ1-1
V gene: TRBV15
CDR3 protein: CATSREITGGNTEAFF

D gene: -
J gene: TRBJ1-2
V gene: TRBV19
CDR3 protein: CATQLNYGYTF

D gene: TRBD1
J gene: TRBJ1-4
V gene: TRBV6-6
CDR3 protein: CASSSPGTVNEKLFF

D gene: TRBD1
J gene: TRBJ2-5
V gene: TRBV9
CDR3 protein: CASTRTGDRETQYF

D gene: -
J gene: TRBJ2-7
V gene: TRBV6-5
CDR3 protein: CASSYNWQGSYEQYF

D gene: -
J gene: TRBJ1-3
V gene: TRBV7-2
CDR3 protein: CASSPRTPGNTIYF

D gene: -
J gene: TRBJ2-7
V gene: TRBV11-2
CDR3 protein: CASGNYEQYF

D gene: -
J gene: TRBJ1-1
V gene: TRBV6-1
CDR3 protein: CASSESGGASEAFF

D gene: -
J gene: TRBJ1-4
V gene: TRBV30
CDR3 protein: CAWSHTGKTNEKLFF

D gene: -
J gene: TRBJ1-1
V gene: TRBV4-3
CDR3 protein: CASSQHTGIAEAFF

D gene: -
J gene: TRBJ2-3
V gene: TRBV2
CDR3 protein: CASSELAIRGDTQYF